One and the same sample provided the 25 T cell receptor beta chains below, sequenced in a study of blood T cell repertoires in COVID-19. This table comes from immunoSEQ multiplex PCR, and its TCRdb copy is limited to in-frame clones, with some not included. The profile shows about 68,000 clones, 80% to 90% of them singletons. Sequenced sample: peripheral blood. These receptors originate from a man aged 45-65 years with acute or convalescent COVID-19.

CDR3 sequence reads: CASSISETSFAGELFF. As DNA, the CDR3 is TGTGCCAGTAGTATATCTGAGACTAGCTTTGCCGGGGAGCTGTTTTTT. The V gene is TRBV19, the J gene TRBJ2-2, with 7 bases that match TRBD2. Germline V CDR1 and CDR2: LNHDA, SQIVND (reference sequence). The trim removed 2 bases at V and 6 bases at J, leaving 9 bases unmatched. The CDR3 consists of 16 residues.

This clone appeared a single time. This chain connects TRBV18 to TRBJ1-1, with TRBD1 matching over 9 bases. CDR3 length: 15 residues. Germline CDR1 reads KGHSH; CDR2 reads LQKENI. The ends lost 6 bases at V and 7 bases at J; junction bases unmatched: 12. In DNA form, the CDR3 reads TGTGCCAGCTCGTCCGGGACAGGGATGGGGCTTGAAGCTTTCTTT. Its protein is CASSSGTGMGLEAFF.

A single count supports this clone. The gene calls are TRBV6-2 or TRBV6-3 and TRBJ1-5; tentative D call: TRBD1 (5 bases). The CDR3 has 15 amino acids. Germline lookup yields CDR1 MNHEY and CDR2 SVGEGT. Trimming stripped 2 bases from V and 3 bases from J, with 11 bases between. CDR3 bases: TGTGCCAGCAGTTACACTCAGGGCAACAATCAGCCCCAGCATTTT. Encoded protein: CASSYTQGNNQPQHF.

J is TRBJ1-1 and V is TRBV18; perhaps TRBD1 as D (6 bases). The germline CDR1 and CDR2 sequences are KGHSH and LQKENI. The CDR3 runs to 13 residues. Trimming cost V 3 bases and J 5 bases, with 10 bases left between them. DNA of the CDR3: TGTGCCAGCTCACCTGGACAGACTACTGAAGCTTTCTTT. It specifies CASSPGQTTEAFF.

CDR3 nucleotides: TGTGCCTGGACCACGTCAATAGCGTCTGGGGCCAACGTCCTGACTTTC. Amino acids: CAWTTSIASGANVLTF. This rearrangement joins TRBV30 to TRBJ2-6, with D maybe TRBD2 (5 bases). Germline V gene lookup returns CDR1 GTSNPN and CDR2 SVGIG (reference sequence). V was pared by 4 bases and J by 1 base, with 14 bases between. The CDR3 has 16 residues.

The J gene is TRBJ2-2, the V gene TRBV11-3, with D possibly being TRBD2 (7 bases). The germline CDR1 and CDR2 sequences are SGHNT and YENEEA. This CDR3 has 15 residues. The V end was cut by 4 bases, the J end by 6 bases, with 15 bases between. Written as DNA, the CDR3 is TGTGCCAGCAGCTGGGGGGGCCCGGATCCCGGGGAGCTGTTTTTT. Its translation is CASSWGGPDPGELFF.

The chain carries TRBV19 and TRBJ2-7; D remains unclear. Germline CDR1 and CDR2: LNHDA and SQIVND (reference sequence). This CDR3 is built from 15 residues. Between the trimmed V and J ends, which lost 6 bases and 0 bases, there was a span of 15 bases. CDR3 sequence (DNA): TGTGCCAGTAGCCCCGGTCCGACTCGCTCCTACGAGCAGTACGTC. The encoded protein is CASSPGPTRSYEQYV.

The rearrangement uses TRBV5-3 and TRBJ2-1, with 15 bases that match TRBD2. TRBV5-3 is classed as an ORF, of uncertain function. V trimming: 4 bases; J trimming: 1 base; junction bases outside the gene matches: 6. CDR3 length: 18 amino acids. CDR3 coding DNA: TGTGCCAGAAGCACTGGACTAGCGGGAGGGCCTTCCTACAATGAGCAGTTCTTC. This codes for CARSTGLAGGPSYNEQFF.

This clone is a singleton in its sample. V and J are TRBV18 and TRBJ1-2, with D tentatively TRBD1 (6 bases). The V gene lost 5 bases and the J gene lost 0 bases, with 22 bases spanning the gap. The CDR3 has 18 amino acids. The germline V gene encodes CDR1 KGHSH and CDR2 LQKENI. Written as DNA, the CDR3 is TGTGCCAGCTCAGAACAACGACAGGAGATAGATACTAACTATGGCTACACCTTC. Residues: CASSEQRQEIDTNYGYTF.

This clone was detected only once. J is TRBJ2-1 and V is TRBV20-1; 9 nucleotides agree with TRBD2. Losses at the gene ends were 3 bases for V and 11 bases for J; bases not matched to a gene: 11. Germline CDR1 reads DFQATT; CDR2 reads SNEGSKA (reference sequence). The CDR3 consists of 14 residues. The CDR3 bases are TGCAGTGCTAGTTCTCTAGCGGGGAGCGGGAAGCAGTTCTTC. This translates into CSASSLAGSGKQFF.

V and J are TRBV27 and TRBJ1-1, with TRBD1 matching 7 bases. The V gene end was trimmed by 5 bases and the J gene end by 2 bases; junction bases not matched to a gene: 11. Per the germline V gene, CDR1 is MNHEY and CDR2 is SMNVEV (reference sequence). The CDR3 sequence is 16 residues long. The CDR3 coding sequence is TGTGCCAGCAGTCCAATGAACAGGGGCGGTAACACTGAAGCTTTCTTT. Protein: CASSPMNRGGNTEAFF.

CDR3 bases: TGTGCCAGCAGTACACAAGACAGGAACACTGAAGCTTTCTTT. This encodes CASSTQDRNTEAFF. V is TRBV27 and J is TRBJ1-1, with a tentative D call TRBD1 (5 bases). Germline CDR1 reads MNHEY; CDR2 reads SMNVEV (reference sequence). This CDR3 contains 14 residues. V was pared by 5 bases and J by 1 base, with 11 bases between.

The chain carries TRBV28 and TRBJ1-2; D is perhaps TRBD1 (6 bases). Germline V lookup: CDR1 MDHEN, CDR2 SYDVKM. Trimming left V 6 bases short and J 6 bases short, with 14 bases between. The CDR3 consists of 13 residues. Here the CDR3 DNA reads TGTGCCAGCAGCCTCAGACAGGTTCATGGCTACACCTTC. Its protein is CASSLRQVHGYTF.

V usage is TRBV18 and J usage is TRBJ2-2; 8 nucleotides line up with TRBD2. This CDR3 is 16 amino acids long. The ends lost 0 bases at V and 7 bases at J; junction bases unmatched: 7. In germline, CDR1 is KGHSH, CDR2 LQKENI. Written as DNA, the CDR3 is TGTGCCAGCTCACCACCACGGGAGGGCCTTGGCGGGGAGCTGTTTTTT. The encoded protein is CASSPPREGLGGELFF.

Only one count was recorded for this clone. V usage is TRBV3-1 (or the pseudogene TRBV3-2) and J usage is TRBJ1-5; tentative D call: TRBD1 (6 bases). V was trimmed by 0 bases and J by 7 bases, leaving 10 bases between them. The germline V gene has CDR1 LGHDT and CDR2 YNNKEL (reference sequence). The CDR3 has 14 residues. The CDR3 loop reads CASSQDLGGQPQHF. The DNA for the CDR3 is TGTGCCAGCAGCCAAGATTTAGGGGGACAGCCCCAGCATTTT.

CDR3 protein: CASSPIAGGAKGLVGRYNEQFF. CDR3 nucleotide sequence: TGTGCCAGCAGCCCTATAGCGGGGGGGGCTAAGGGCCTTGTAGGGCGGTACAATGAGCAGTTCTTC. The J gene is TRBJ2-1, the V gene TRBV9, with 11 bases fitting TRBD2. The CDR3 runs to 22 residues. J gave up 4 bases and V 4 bases, and 25 bases lay outside the gene matches. Germline CDR1 and CDR2: SGDLS and YYNGEE. The complete variable domain, with remaining parts taken from reference TRBV9 and TRBJ2-1, reads DSGVTQTPKHLITATGQRVTLRCSPRSGDLSVYWYQQSLDQGLQFLIQYYNGEERAKGNILERFSAQQFPDLHSELNLSSLELGDSALYFCASSPIAGGAKGLVGRYNEQFFGPGTRLTVL.

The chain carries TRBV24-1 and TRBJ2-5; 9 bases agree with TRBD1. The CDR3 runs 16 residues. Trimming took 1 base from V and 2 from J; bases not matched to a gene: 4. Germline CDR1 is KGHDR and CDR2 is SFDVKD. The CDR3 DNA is TGTGCCACCAGTGATTTACAGGGGGCGGGTCAAGAGACCCAGTACTTC. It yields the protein CATSDLQGAGQETQYF.

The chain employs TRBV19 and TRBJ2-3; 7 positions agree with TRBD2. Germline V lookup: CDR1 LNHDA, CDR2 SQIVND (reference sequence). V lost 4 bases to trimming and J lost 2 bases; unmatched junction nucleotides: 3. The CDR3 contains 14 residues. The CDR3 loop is CASSSGSFTDTQYF. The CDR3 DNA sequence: TGTGCCAGTAGTAGCGGGAGTTTCACAGATACGCAGTATTTT.

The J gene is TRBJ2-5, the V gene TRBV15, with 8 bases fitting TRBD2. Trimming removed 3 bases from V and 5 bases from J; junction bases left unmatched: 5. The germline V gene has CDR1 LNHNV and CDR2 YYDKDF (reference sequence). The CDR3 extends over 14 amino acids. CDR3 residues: CATSSGRASETQYF. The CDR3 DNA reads TGTGCCACCAGCAGCGGGAGGGCCTCGGAGACCCAGTACTTC.

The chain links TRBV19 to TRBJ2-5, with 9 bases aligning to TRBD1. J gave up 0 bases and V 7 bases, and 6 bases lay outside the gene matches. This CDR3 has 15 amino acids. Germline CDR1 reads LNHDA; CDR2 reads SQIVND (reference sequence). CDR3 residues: CASTPGTGYQETQYF. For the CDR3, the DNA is TGTGCCAGTACCCCCGGGACAGGGTACCAAGAGACCCAGTACTTC.

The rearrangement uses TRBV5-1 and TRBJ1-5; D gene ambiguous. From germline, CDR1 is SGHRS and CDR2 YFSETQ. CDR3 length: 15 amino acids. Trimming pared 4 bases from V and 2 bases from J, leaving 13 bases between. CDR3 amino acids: CASSPGPAGNQPQHF. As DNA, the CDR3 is TGCGCCAGCAGCCCGGGTCCGGCCGGCAATCAGCCCCAGCATTTT.

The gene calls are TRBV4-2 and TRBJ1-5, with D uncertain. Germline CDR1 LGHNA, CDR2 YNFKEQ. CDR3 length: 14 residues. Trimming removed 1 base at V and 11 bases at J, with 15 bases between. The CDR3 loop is CASSQGREESAQHF. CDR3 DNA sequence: TGTGCCAGCAGCCAAGGCCGCGAGGAATCAGCCCAGCATTTT.

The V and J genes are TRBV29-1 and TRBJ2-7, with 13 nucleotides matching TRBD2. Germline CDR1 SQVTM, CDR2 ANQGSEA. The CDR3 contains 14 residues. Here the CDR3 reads CSVLAGGSSYEQYF. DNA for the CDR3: TGCAGTGTACTAGCGGGAGGGAGCTCCTACGAGCAGTACTTC.

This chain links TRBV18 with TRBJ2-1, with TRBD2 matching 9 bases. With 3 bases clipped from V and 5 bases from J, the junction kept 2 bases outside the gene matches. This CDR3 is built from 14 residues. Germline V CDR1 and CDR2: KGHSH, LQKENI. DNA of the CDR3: TGTGCCAGCTCACCCTTAGCGGGGGACAATGAGCAGTTCTTC. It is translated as CASSPLAGDNEQFF.

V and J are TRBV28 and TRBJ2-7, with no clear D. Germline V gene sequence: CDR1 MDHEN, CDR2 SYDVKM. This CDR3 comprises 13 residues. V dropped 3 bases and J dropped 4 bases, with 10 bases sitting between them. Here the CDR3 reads CASSFTELYEQYF. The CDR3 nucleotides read TGTGCCAGCAGTTTTACAGAGCTGTACGAGCAGTACTTC.